The TCR beta chain described here comes from a study of CXCR3-negative and CXCR3-positive naive CD8 T cells. The study, taken as a whole, reports: Partly lower CXCR3 expression followed cryopreservation, and most assays relied on fresh PBMCs. High diversity, comparable across both naive subsets, contrasted with much lower diversity in memory CD8+ cells.

CDR3 length equals 16 residues. CDR1 and CDR2 (germline): LGHNA, YSLEER. The libraries of TRB cDNA were prepared using 5' RACE with UMI labels. Using the 5' RACE reads, TCRdb records one entry per CDR3 protein without DNA. This sample's clone table lists more than 65,000 distinct CDR3 sequences. With regard to this clonotype: Its specificity is not known.

The rearrangement uses TRBV4-3 and TRBJ2-1; TCRdb proposes TRBD1, but this gene call is untestable without DNA. The sequence came from a human donor in good health. Some clones in this sample may be carry-over from other donors' samples. Sequences were obtained from naive CXCR3- CD8+ T cells from blood. Described subset: CD45RO-CCR7+CD27+CD95- naive CD8+ T cells lacking CXCR3 (TNR3-). The CDR3 spells CASSQDGGSSYNEQFF.